This TCR beta chain was found in a study of Tregs in tolerant kidney transplant recipients. Study-wide results and caveats: Activated donor B cell expansion appeared to reveal the most relevant donor-specific TCRbeta repertoire. Nucleotide sequences could not be compared across some patients' samples due to primer changes.

Mixed chimerism was transient after nonmyeloablative marrow transplants from related graft donors. Points on this clone: Its antigen is undetermined.

Assay used: immunoSEQ multiplex PCR; TCRdb lists only in-frame clones, some missing. Of 80,000 or so clones detected, roughly 90% appear once; the ten largest clones hold 1.5% to 2%. Source: CD4+ T cells from blood (PBMCs), taken 24 months after the transplant. The TCR originated in a human patient who received a combined kidney and bone marrow transplant. The graft donor may have given rise to some T cells.

The CDR3 spells CASTSQAGPENEQYF. In DNA form, the CDR3 reads TGTGCCAGCACCTCCCAGGCGGGCCCGGAGAACGAGCAGTACTTC. The V call is TRBV11-1, the J call TRBJ2-7, with a weak D call TRBD2 (5 bases). Trimming cost V 7 bases and J 5 bases, with 21 bases left between them. There are 15 residues in the CDR3. Germline V gene lookup returns CDR1 SGHAT and CDR2 FQDESV (reference sequence).